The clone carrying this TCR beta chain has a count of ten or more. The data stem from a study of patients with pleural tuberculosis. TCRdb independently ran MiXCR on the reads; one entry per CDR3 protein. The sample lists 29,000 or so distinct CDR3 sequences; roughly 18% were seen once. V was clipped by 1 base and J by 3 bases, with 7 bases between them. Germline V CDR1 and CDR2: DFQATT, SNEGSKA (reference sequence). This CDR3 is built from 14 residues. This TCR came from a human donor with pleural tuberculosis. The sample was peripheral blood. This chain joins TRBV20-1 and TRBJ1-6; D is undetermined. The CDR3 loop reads CSARVNSYNSPLHF. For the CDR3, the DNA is TGCAGTGCTAGAGTGAACAGCTATAATTCACCCCTCCACTTT.